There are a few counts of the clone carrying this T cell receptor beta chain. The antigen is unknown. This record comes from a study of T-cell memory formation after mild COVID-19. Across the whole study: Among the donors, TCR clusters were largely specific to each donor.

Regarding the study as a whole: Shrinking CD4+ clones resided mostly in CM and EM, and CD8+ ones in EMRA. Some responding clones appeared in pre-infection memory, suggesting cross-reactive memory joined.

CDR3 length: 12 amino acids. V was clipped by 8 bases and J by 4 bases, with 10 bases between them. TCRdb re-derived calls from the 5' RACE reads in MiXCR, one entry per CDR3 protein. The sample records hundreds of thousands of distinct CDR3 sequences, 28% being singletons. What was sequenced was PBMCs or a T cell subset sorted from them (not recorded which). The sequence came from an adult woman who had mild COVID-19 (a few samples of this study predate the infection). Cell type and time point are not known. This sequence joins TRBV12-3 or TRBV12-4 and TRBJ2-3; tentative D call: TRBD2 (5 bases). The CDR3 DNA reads TGTGCCAGCCTCCCGGGGTCAGATACGCAGTATTTT. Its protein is CASLPGSDTQYF.